The 5 T cell receptor beta chains given below trace back to one sample, sequenced in a study of cytomegalovirus exposure and HLA in healthy donors. Some clones are missing from TCRdb's copy, which holds only in-frame ones; the method was immunoSEQ multiplex PCR. The table records over 55,000 clones, 80% to 95% of them present only once. Sequencing was done on a sample of PBMCs. The receptors come from a young man in good health and CMV-seronegative.

This chain joins TRBV6-6 and TRBJ2-1, with TRBD2 matching over 7 bases. Germline trimming cut 6 bases from V and 7 bases from J; bases unmatched to any gene: 6. Germline CDR1 and CDR2: MNHNY and SVGAGI (reference sequence). This CDR3 region has 13 residues. This CDR3 is CASSHPGGNEQFF. In DNA, the CDR3 is TGTGCCAGCAGCCACCCGGGGGGTAATGAGCAGTTCTTC.

This clone has only one observation. This chain connects TRBV7-9 to TRBJ2-1, with TRBD2 identical over 8 bases. CDR3 size: 16 residues. Losses at the gene ends were 6 bases for V and 0 bases for J; bases not matched to a gene: 7. Germline loops: CDR1 SEHNR, CDR2 FQNEAQ (reference sequence). For the CDR3, the DNA is TGTGCCAGCAGTTCTACTAGCGGTAGCTCCTACAATGAGCAGTTCTTC. It yields the protein CASSSTSGSSYNEQFF.

This clone has only one observation. The chain is built from TRBV23-1 and TRBJ2-1, with 7 bases aligning to TRBD1. TRBV23-1 is known as an ORF, though its function is uncertain. After removal of 10 bases from V and 5 bases from J, the junction contained 11 bases not matched to a gene. The CDR3 covers 14 residues. The CDR3 spells CAIIRTGKDNEQFF. In DNA, the CDR3 is TGCGCCATCATTCGGACAGGTAAGGACAATGAGCAGTTCTTC.

The genes are TRBV5-4 and TRBJ2-5, with 7 bases matching TRBD2. The CDR3 is made up of 13 amino acids. Losses at the gene ends were 4 bases for V and 4 bases for J; bases not matched to a gene: 4. Germline V CDR1 and CDR2: SGHNT, YYREEE (reference sequence). CDR3 in DNA: TGTGCCAGCAGCCCGGGACTAACAGAGACCCAGTACTTC. It yields the protein CASSPGLTETQYF.

V and J are TRBV10-3 and TRBJ2-7, with a weak D call TRBD1 (6 bases). CDR3 size: 14 residues. Germline CDR1 and CDR2: ENHRY and SYGVKD. The V end was cut by 6 bases, the J end by 0 bases, with 12 bases between. The CDR3 sequence is CAIRTEGDSYEQYF. The CDR3 nucleotides are TGTGCCATCAGGACAGAGGGGGACTCCTACGAGCAGTACTTC.